There are many counts of the clone carrying this T cell receptor (beta chain). Its matching antigen is unknown. This CDR3 is built from 14 residues. Deletions cut 3 bases from V and 0 bases from J, with 5 bases between. CDR1 and CDR2 from the germline V gene are LGHNT and FRNRAP. Amplified TCR beta CDR3 regions derived from RNA transcripts. The HTBI set primed first-round TCR CDR3 RT-PCR. TCRdb recomputed calls from the multiplex PCR reads with MiXCR, one row per CDR3 protein. The sample carries approximately 500,000 distinct CDR3 sequences, about half recorded once. The data originate from a study of T cells in Graves' hyperthyroidism and ophthalmopathy. Study results and caveats: In validation, the model predicted ophthalmopathy. These predictions came a median about 6 months before onset. Most thyroid clonotypes expanded above 0.001 appeared in blood too.

This sequence originates from a woman between 18 and 30 years old with Graves' hyperthyroidism. Sequencing input: peripheral blood or thyroid tissue (not recorded which). The rearrangement joins TRBV12-5 to TRBJ2-2; D is unresolved. CDR3 region: CASGFWANTGELFF. In DNA, the CDR3 is TGTGCTAGTGGTTTTTGGGCGAACACCGGGGAGCTGTTTTTT.